This T cell receptor (beta chain) was captured in a study of CD8 T cells in Susac syndrome. With 3 bases removed from V and 0 bases from J, the gap between germline ends came to 17 bases. CDR3 length: 17 residues. Random hexamers were used to reverse transcribe an amount of roughly 0.45 to 1 ug RNA. TCRdb processed the immunoSEQ multiplex PCR reads anew with MiXCR; each CDR3 protein has one entry. The repertoire holds about 300,000 distinct CDR3 sequences, with 65% to 90% as singletons. The clonotype originates from a human donor with multiple sclerosis. Sequencing input: CD8+ T cells from PBMCs. The chain recombines TRBV12-3 or TRBV12-4 with TRBJ1-1; tentatively, D is TRBD1 (6 bases). The CDR3 region is CASSFPGQGYMNTEAFF. The CDR3 DNA follows: TGTGCCAGCAGTTTCCCCGGGCAGGGGTACATGAACACTGAAGCTTTCTTT.